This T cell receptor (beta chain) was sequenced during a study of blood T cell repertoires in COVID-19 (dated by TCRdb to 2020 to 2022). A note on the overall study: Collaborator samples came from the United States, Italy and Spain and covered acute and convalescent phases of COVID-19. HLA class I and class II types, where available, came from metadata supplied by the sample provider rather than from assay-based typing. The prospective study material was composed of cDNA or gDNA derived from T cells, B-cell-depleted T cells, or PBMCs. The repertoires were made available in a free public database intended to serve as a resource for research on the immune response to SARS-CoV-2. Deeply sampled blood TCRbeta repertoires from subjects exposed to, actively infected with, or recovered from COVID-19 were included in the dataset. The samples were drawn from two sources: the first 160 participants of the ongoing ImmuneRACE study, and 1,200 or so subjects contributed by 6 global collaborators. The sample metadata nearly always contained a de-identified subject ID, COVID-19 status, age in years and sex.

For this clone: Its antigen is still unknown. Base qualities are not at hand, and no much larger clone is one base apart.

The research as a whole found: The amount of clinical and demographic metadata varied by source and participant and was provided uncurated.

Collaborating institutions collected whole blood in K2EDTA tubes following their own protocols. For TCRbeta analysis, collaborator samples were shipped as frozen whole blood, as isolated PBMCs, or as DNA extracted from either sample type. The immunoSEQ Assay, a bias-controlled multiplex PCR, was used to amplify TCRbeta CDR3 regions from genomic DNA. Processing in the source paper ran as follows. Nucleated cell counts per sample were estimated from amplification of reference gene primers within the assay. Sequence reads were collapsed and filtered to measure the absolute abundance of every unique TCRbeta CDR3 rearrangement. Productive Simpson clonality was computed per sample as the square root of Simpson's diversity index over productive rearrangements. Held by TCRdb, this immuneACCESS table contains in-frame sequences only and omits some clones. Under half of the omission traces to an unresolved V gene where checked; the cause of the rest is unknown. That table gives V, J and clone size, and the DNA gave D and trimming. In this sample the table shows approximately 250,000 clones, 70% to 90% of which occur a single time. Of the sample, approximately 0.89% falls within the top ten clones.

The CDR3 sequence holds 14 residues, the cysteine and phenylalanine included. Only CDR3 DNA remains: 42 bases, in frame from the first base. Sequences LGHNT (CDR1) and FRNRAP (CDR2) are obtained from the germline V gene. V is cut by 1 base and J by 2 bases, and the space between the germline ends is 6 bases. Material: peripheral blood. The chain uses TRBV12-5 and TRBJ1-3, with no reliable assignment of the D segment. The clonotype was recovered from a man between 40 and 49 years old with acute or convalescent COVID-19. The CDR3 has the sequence CASGLGGTGNTIYF. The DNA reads TGTGCTAGTGGTTTGGGAGGGACTGGAAACACCATATATTTT.